The clone carrying this T cell receptor (beta chain) was recorded a few times. The CDR3 contains 14 residues. Germline loops: CDR1 SGHAT, CDR2 FQNNGV. The V gene lost 6 bases and the J gene lost 7 bases, with 13 bases spanning the gap. This entry comes from a study of blood T cells in healthy people across ages. Next came a second PCR, run for about 6 to 11 cycles, which used a sample-barcoded 5' primer along with a J-beta primer mix. TCRdb fed the 5' RACE reads into MiXCR, producing one record per CDR3 protein. The data contain around 800,000 distinct CDR3 sequences, roughly 25% of them singletons. This same sample was also part of a study on T cells of mothers and their children. From that second work: Related and unrelated pairs show similar shaping of TCR recombination output by thymic selection.

The gene calls are TRBV11-2 and TRBJ1-6; D not resolved. The specimen was blood. The TCR originated in a boy between 10 and 17 years old in good health. The chain's CDR3 is CASSPGTKNSPLHF. The CDR3 coding sequence is TGTGCCAGCAGTCCTGGAACGAAGAATTCACCCCTCCACTTT. The variable domain in full, with the rest retrieved from reference TRBV11-2 and TRBJ1-6, is EAGVAQSPRYKIIEKRQSVAFWCNPISGHATLYWYQQILGQGPKLLIQFQNNGVVDDSQLPKDRFSAERLKGVDSTLKIQPAKLEDSAVYLCASSPGTKNSPLHFGNGTRLTVT.